The present T cell receptor (beta chain) was sequenced within a study of blood T cells in healthy people across ages. Regarding the study as a whole: TCR beta diversity, measured per million T cells, fell in a roughly linear way with age. Greater diversity and more naive CD4+ cells were seen in long-lived donors than in aged donors.

Isolated per sample were at least 6 million PBMCs. The CDR3 extends over 14 amino acids. Turning to this clonotype: Its target is not known.

With a J-beta primer mix and a sample-barcoded 5' primer, a second PCR ran about 7 to 12 cycles. No fewer than 3 million CDR3-containing paired-end reads came from each sample. TCRdb recomputed calls from the 5' RACE reads with MiXCR, one row per CDR3 protein. The data contain under 800,000 distinct CDR3 sequences, 21% of them singletons. This TCR was recovered from a man in his sixties or seventies in good health. What was sequenced was blood. J is TRBJ2-7 and V is TRBV21-1; the D call TRBD1 from the table was never checked on the DNA. TRBV21-1 is noted as a pseudogene. This CDR3 reads CASSTRTTAYEQYF. DNA for the CDR3: TGTGCCAGCAGCACTCGGACGACAGCGTACGAGCAGTACTTC.